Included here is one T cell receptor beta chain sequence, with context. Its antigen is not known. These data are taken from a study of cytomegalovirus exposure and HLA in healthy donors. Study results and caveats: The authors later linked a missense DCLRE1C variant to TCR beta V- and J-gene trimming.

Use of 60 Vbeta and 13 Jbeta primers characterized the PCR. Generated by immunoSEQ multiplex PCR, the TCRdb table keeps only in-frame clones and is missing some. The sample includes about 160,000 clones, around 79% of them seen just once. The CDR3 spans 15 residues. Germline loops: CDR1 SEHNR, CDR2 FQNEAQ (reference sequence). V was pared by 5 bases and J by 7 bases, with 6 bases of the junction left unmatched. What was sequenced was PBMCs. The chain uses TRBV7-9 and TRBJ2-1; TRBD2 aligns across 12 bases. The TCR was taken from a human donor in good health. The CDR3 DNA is TGTGCCAGCAGCCTTGGACTAGCGGGGCATAATGAGCAGTTCTTC. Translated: CASSLGLAGHNEQFF. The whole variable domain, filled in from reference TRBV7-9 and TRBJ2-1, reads DTGVSQNPRHKITKRGQNVTFRCDPISEHNRLYWYRQTLGQGPEFLTYFQNEAQLEKSRLLSDRFSAERPKGSFSTLEIQRTEQGDSAMYLCASSLGLAGHNEQFFGPGTRLTVL.